These 11 T cell receptor beta chains were all obtained from the same sample, sequenced in a study of blood T cell repertoires in COVID-19. Measured with immunoSEQ multiplex PCR; TCRdb has only the in-frame clones, and not every one. The table shows 230,000 or so clones, with 90% occurring only once. Sequencing input: peripheral blood. The receptors derive from a woman in her sixties with COVID-19, enrolled during active disease.

The J gene is TRBJ2-5, the V gene TRBV14; tentative D call: TRBD2 (6 bases). CDR3 length: 15 amino acids. The V and J ends lost 1 base and 5 bases respectively, with 14 bases between them. Looked up from germline, CDR1 is SGHDN and CDR2 is FVKESK. The CDR3 sequence: CASSQGWDLMETQYF. CDR3 nucleotides: TGTGCCAGCAGCCAAGGGTGGGACTTGATGGAGACCCAGTACTTC.

This rearrangement joins TRBV10-3 to TRBJ2-1; the D is unclear. V was clipped by 8 bases and J by 0 bases, with 5 bases between them. This CDR3 spans 12 amino acids. Germline values: CDR1 ENHRY, CDR2 SYGVKD. The chain's CDR3 is CAISSSYNEQFF. DNA for the CDR3: TGTGCCATCTCCAGCTCCTACAATGAGCAGTTCTTC.

The chain links TRBV7-2 to TRBJ1-2; no reliable D call. Germline values: CDR1 SGHTA, CDR2 FQGNSA. The CDR3 contains 14 residues. Trimming removed 0 bases at V and 4 bases at J, with 9 bases between. CDR3 DNA sequence: TGTGCCAGCAGCTTAGCTCTTCCGGTCTATGGCTACACCTTC. Its translation: CASSLALPVYGYTF. Looking up the rest from reference TRBV7-2 and TRBJ1-2 gives the full variable domain: GAGVSQSPSNKVTEKGKDVELRCDPISGHTALYWYRQSLGQGLEFLIYFQGNSAPDKSGLPSDRFSAERTGGSVSTLTIQRTQQEDSAVYLCASSLALPVYGYTFGSGTRLTVV.

V is TRBV9 and J is TRBJ1-2; possibly TRBD1 for D (5 bases). The CDR3 spans 14 residues. Germline V gene lookup returns CDR1 SGDLS and CDR2 YYNGEE. Trimming pared 8 bases from V and 3 bases from J, leaving 17 bases between. The CDR3 sequence is CASGLNGAHYGYTF. Here the CDR3 DNA reads TGTGCCAGTGGTTTGAATGGGGCTCACTATGGCTACACCTTC.

V and J are TRBV2 and TRBJ1-2, with D possibly being TRBD1 (5 bases). Germline CDR1 reads SNHLY; CDR2 reads FYNNEI. This CDR3 contains 13 residues. Trimming stripped 3 bases from V and 3 bases from J, with 8 bases between. The CDR3 region has the DNA TGTGCCAGCAGTGAGACGACAGACTATGGCTACACCTTC. Amino acid sequence: CASSETTDYGYTF.

J is TRBJ1-4 and V is TRBV27; D uncertain. V was clipped by 1 base and J by 6 bases, with 18 bases between them. CDR1 and CDR2 from the germline V gene are MNHEY and SMNVEV (reference sequence). CDR3 length equals 17 residues. This CDR3 is CASSLFGVPRADEKLFF. CDR3 nucleotides: TGTGCCAGCAGTTTATTCGGGGTTCCGCGGGCGGATGAAAAACTGTTTTTT.

The chain couples TRBV5-1 to TRBJ2-7, with D perhaps matching TRBD2 (5 bases). The CDR3 has 14 residues. Trimming removed 4 bases from V and 3 bases from J, with 14 bases in between. Germline V gene sequence: CDR1 SGHRS, CDR2 YFSETQ. CDR3 region: CASSPRAEGYEQYF. The CDR3 region has the DNA TGCGCCAGCAGCCCCCGGGCCGAGGGCTACGAGCAGTACTTC.

This rearrangement joins TRBV5-1 to TRBJ1-5, with 9 bases lining up with TRBD1. V lost 0 bases, J lost 7 bases, and 5 bases stayed unmatched. Germline V gene sequence: CDR1 SGHRS, CDR2 YFSETQ. The CDR3 has 15 residues. The CDR3 protein is CASSLGGQGWQPQHF. The CDR3 DNA reads TGCGCCAGCAGCTTGGGAGGACAGGGGTGGCAGCCCCAGCATTTT.

In its sample, this clone was seen a few times. V is TRBV25-1 and J is TRBJ2-1; TRBD1 aligns across 8 bases. The CDR3 extends over 18 amino acids. The V gene end was trimmed by 3 bases and the J gene end by 0 bases; junction bases not matched to a gene: 10. CDR1 is MGHDK and CDR2 is SYGVNS in the germline V gene. The DNA for the CDR3 is TGTGCCAGCAGTGAGCAGCAACCCAGGGGGCGCTCCTACAATGAGCAGTTCTTC. This gives the protein CASSEQQPRGRSYNEQFF. The variable domain in full, with the rest retrieved from reference TRBV25-1 and TRBJ2-1, is EADIYQTPRYLVIGTGKKITLECSQTMGHDKMYWYQQDPGMELHLIHYSYGVNSTEKGDLSSESTVSRIRTEHFPLTLESARPSHTSQYLCASSEQQPRGRSYNEQFFGPGTRLTVL.

J is TRBJ2-5 and V is TRBV6-5; D possibly corresponds to TRBD1 (6 bases). CDR1 is MNHEY, CDR2 SVGAGI, per germline. The CDR3 is 13 residues long. Trimming pared 7 bases from V and 9 bases from J, leaving 18 bases between. The CDR3 DNA sequence: TGTGCCAGCATTGGAAACAGGGAGACGGCCCAGTACTTC. Encoded protein: CASIGNRETAQYF.

This chain connects TRBV23-1 to TRBJ2-3, with TRBD2 matching over 7 bases. TRBV23-1 is filed as an ORF, its function uncertain. V trimming: 3 bases; J trimming: 0 bases; junction bases outside the gene matches: 6. The CDR3 extends over 16 amino acids. The CDR3, as DNA: TGCGCCAGCAGTCAGAACGGGGGGAACAGCACAGATACGCAGTATTTT. This encodes CASSQNGGNSTDTQYF.